These 26 T cell receptor beta chains share one sample of origin, sequenced in a study of CD8 T cells in ankylosing spondylitis. One entry per CDR3 protein, called by TCRdb with MiXCR from the 5' RACE reads. The data show roughly 230,000 distinct CDR3 sequences, with approximately 20% seen just once and 25% to 40% held by the top ten. Specimen: blood, either unsorted or a sorted T cell fraction (not recorded which). Receptors were obtained from a male donor with ankylosing spondylitis or in good health (not recorded which).

Ten or more counts support this clonotype. The V call is TRBV27, the J call TRBJ2-3, with a tentative D call TRBD2 (6 bases). Germline V gene data show CDR1 as MNHEY and CDR2 as SMNVEV (reference sequence). This CDR3 region has 15 residues. V dropped 1 base and J dropped 4 bases, with 12 bases sitting between them. CDR3 DNA sequence: TGTGCCAGCAGTTTATTTACGGGAGCGCCAGATACGCAGTATTTT. Amino acid sequence: CASSLFTGAPDTQYF.

V is TRBV5-8 and J is TRBJ2-7; 13 bases map to TRBD2. The germline gives CDR1 SGHTS, CDR2 YDEGEE. J lost 2 bases, V lost 6 bases, and 5 bases had no gene match. The CDR3 sequence is 15 residues long. The CDR3: CASTPGLAGPYEQYF. Here the CDR3 DNA reads TGTGCCAGCACCCCGGGACTAGCGGGACCCTACGAGCAGTACTTC. Combining the CDR3 with reference TRBV5-8 and TRBJ2-7 gives the whole variable domain EAGVTQSPTHLIKTRGQQATLRCSPISGHTSVYWYQQALGLGLQFLLWYDEGEERNRGNFPPRFSGRQFPNYSSELNVNALELEDSALYLCASTPGLAGPYEQYFGPGTRLTVT.

The rearrangement joins TRBV20-1 to TRBJ2-3; 12 bases map to TRBD2. The V gene's germline CDR1 is DFQATT and CDR2 SNEGSKA (reference sequence). V dropped 3 bases and J dropped 0; count of bases not matched to a gene: 7. The CDR3 contains 17 residues. The CDR3 sequence: CSARSLAGGLSTDTQYF. The CDR3 coding sequence is TGCAGTGCTAGGTCCCTAGCGGGAGGGTTAAGCACAGATACGCAGTATTTT.

The rearrangement joins TRBV20-1 to TRBJ2-1; 13 positions agree with TRBD2. The CDR3 has 18 amino acids. Germline assignment: CDR1 DFQATT and CDR2 SNEGSKA (reference sequence). The V segment lost 0 bases and the J segment 6 bases; nucleotides outside the gene matches: 11. CDR3 nucleotides: TGCAGTGCTAGAGATTGGGACTATACTAGCGGGAGGGCCAATGAGCAGTTCTTC. Its translation: CSARDWDYTSGRANEQFF.

J is TRBJ1-1 and V is TRBV5-1, with 11 bases matching TRBD1. This CDR3 has 16 residues. The ends lost 0 bases at V and 5 bases at J; junction bases unmatched: 6. Germline-derived CDR1 and CDR2 are SGHRS and YFSETQ. DNA for the CDR3: TGCGCCAGCAGCTTGGCCGGACAGGGGGCCCGGACTGAAGCTTTCTTT. It encodes CASSLAGQGARTEAFF.

This clonotype has just a few counts. V is TRBV14 and J is TRBJ2-3; no clear D. Germline CDR1 SGHDN, CDR2 FVKESK. V shed 3 bases and J shed 5 bases, with 6 bases lying between them. There are 12 residues in the CDR3. For the CDR3, the DNA is TGTGCCAGCAGCCATTTTGAAGATACGCAGTATTTT. It encodes CASSHFEDTQYF.

This clonotype occurred many times. The gene calls are TRBV5-1 and TRBJ2-1; D is perhaps TRBD2 (5 bases). Trimming took off 4 bases at V and 8 bases at J, with 16 bases between the two ends. Germline V gives CDR1 SGHRS, CDR2 YFSETQ. This CDR3 has 14 residues. The CDR3 region is CASSSGRLGHEQFF. CDR3 nucleotides: TGCGCCAGCAGCAGCGGACGCCTGGGCCATGAGCAGTTCTTC.

This clonotype was seen a handful of times. The J gene is TRBJ2-7, the V gene TRBV6-6, with D uncertain. CDR3 length: 12 residues. Trimming took 5 bases from V and 6 from J, leaving 11 bases between them. Germline V gene sequence: CDR1 MNHNY, CDR2 SVGAGI (reference sequence). The CDR3 nucleotides are TGTGCCAGCAGTGACCGGACGAGCGAGCAGTACTTC. It translates to CASSDRTSEQYF.

V gene TRBV7-3 combines with J gene TRBJ1-2; tentative D call: TRBD1 (5 bases). The CDR3 is made up of 16 amino acids. In germline, CDR1 is SGHTA, CDR2 FQGTGA. Trimming removed 1 base at V and 5 bases at J, with 17 bases between. The CDR3 loop reads CASSLSSSGAVYGYTF. The CDR3 nucleotides are TGTGCCAGCAGCTTAAGTAGCTCCGGGGCGGTATATGGCTACACCTTC.

There are a few counts of this clonotype. This rearrangement joins TRBV4-1 to TRBJ1-5; D is perhaps TRBD1 (6 bases). Per the germline V gene, CDR1 is MGHRA and CDR2 is YSYEKL. V was cut by 3 bases and J by 0 bases, with 12 bases left in between. The CDR3 runs 16 residues. The CDR3, as DNA: TGCGCCAGCAGCCAGGACAGTAGCCCTAGCAATCAGCCCCAGCATTTT. Protein product: CASSQDSSPSNQPQHF.

The sample holds many counts of this clonotype. The chain has TRBV5-5 and TRBJ1-3; D is unclear. V was cut by 2 bases and J by 2 bases, with 8 bases left in between. CDR3 length equals 14 residues. Germline CDR1 reads SGHKS; CDR2 reads YYEKEE (reference sequence). CDR3: CASSLRGTGNTIYF. As DNA, the CDR3 is TGTGCCAGCAGCTTACGAGGAACTGGAAACACCATATATTTT. Full variable domain (missing parts from reference TRBV5-5 and TRBJ1-3): DAGVTQSPTHLIKTRGQQVTLRCSPISGHKSVSWYQQVLGQGPQFIFQYYEKEERGRGNFPDRFSARQFPNYSSELNVNALLLGDSALYLCASSLRGTGNTIYFGEGSWLTVV.

This clonotype has at least ten counts. J is TRBJ2-3 and V is TRBV11-2; TRBD2 matches at 9 bases. The CDR3 length is 17 residues. The germline V gene encodes CDR1 SGHAT and CDR2 FQNNGV. V was clipped by 3 bases and J by 3 bases; unmatched bases: 10. The CDR3 DNA sequence: TGTGCCAGCAGCTTGGGTAGCGGGAGCTTCTGGACAGATACGCAGTATTTT. Protein product: CASSLGSGSFWTDTQYF.

This chain uses TRBV28 with TRBJ2-7; 7 bases are shared with TRBD2. V gave up 3 bases and J gave up 6 bases; unmatched junction bases: 5. The CDR3 has 13 residues. Germline V lookup: CDR1 MDHEN, CDR2 SYDVKM. The CDR3 loop is CASSFREGGEQYF. In nucleotides, the CDR3 is TGTGCCAGCAGTTTTAGGGAGGGCGGCGAGCAGTACTTC.

The table lists this clonotype with a few counts. V and J are TRBV29-1 and TRBJ1-3; TRBD1 matches 7 bases. The CDR3 has 15 residues. The trim removed 1 base at V and 0 bases at J, leaving 3 bases unmatched. Germline assignment: CDR1 SQVTM and CDR2 ANQGSEA. This CDR3 reads CSVEGQGVSGNTIYF. The CDR3 nucleotides are TGCAGCGTTGAAGGACAGGGCGTCTCTGGAAACACCATATATTTT.

The CDR3: CASTPGVAGTPGQFF. CDR3 coding DNA: TGTGCCAGCACCCCGGGGGTAGCGGGAACCCCTGGGCAGTTCTTC. This rearrangement joins TRBV7-8 to TRBJ2-1; 8 nucleotides match TRBD2. The length of the CDR3 is 15 residues. The germline gives CDR1 SGHVS, CDR2 FQNEAQ. V was pared by 7 bases and J by 12 bases, with 17 bases of the junction left unmatched.

This clonotype occurred a few times. The rearrangement joins TRBV5-6 to TRBJ1-1, with 9 bases lining up with TRBD1. V lost 4 bases, J lost 7 bases, and 5 bases stayed unmatched. CDR3 size: 13 residues. Germline V gene sequence: CDR1 SGHDT, CDR2 YYEEEE. In DNA form, the CDR3 reads TGTGCCAGCAGCGGAGGGACAGGGTATGAAGCTTTCTTT. It is translated as CASSGGTGYEAFF.

This clonotype was counted between two and nine times. This chain connects TRBV4-1 to TRBJ2-7, with TRBD2 matching 8 bases. In germline, CDR1 is MGHRA, CDR2 YSYEKL. V was clipped by 1 base and J by 2 bases; unmatched bases: 4. CDR3 length equals 15 residues. Here the CDR3 reads CASSQVTGLAYEQYF. The CDR3 DNA is TGCGCCAGCAGCCAAGTTACGGGACTAGCCTACGAGCAGTACTTC.

This clonotype was counted a few times. The J gene is TRBJ2-3, the V gene TRBV12-3 or TRBV12-4, with D possibly being TRBD2 (6 bases). Trimming stripped 4 bases from V and 6 bases from J, with 17 bases between. There are 15 residues in the CDR3. CDR3 sequence: CASSSLGGHQDTQYF. CDR3 in DNA: TGTGCCAGCAGTTCCCTGGGGGGTCATCAGGATACGCAGTATTTT.

The chain combines TRBV29-1 with TRBJ2-7; D ambiguous. Trimming shortened V by 4 bases and J by 6 bases, and 10 bases separated the two germline ends. This CDR3 is 11 amino acids long. Germline CDR1 is SQVTM and CDR2 is ANQGSEA. The CDR3 sequence is CSVADGSEQYF. CDR3 DNA sequence: TGCAGCGTTGCCGATGGCAGCGAGCAGTACTTC.

In this sample, this clonotype turned up many times. The chain has TRBV4-1 and TRBJ2-2; D is tentatively TRBD1 or TRBD2 (6 bases each). V lost 4 bases, J lost 3 bases, and 12 bases lay in between. CDR3 length: 15 amino acids. Germline CDR1 reads MGHRA; CDR2 reads YSYEKL. DNA of the CDR3: TGCGCCAGCAGCCGGACCGGGGGCGACACCGGGGAGCTGTTTTTT. As protein: CASSRTGGDTGELFF.

The J gene is TRBJ2-2, the V gene TRBV5-1, with 10 positions matching TRBD1. The CDR3 length is 18 residues. Trimming at V came to 0 bases and at J to 3 bases, leaving 8 bases not matched to a gene. Germline V gene lookup returns CDR1 SGHRS and CDR2 YFSETQ. CDR3 DNA: TGCGCCAGCAGCTTGGATGGGACAGGGGTAATCTACACCGGGGAGCTGTTTTTT. Its protein product is CASSLDGTGVIYTGELFF.

This clonotype was detected a few times. V is TRBV7-2 and J is TRBJ2-7; 7 positions match TRBD2. The junction had 11 bases not matched to a gene; V was cut back by 2 bases and J by 4 bases. Per the germline V gene, CDR1 is SGHTA and CDR2 is FQGNSA. This CDR3 comprises 16 residues. CDR3 nucleotide sequence: TGTGCCAGCAGCTTATTCGGGGGGTATGGGACTTACGAGCAGTACTTC. Its protein product is CASSLFGGYGTYEQYF. Filled out from reference TRBV7-2 and TRBJ2-7, the complete variable domain reads GAGVSQSPSNKVTEKGKDVELRCDPISGHTALYWYRQSLGQGLEFLIYFQGNSAPDKSGLPSDRFSAERTGGSVSTLTIQRTQQEDSAVYLCASSLFGGYGTYEQYFGPGTRLTVT.

The rearrangement uses TRBV4-1 and TRBJ1-1; D gene uncertain. CDR3 length equals 14 residues. Trimming shortened V by 1 base and J by 0 bases, and 6 bases separated the two germline ends. CDR1 and CDR2 from the germline V gene are MGHRA and YSYEKL. The CDR3 protein is CASSQATMNTEAFF. The DNA of the CDR3 is TGCGCCAGCAGCCAAGCTACGATGAACACTGAAGCTTTCTTT.

This clonotype was counted a few times. This chain connects TRBV4-1 to TRBJ1-6, with a possible D match to TRBD1 (5 bases). The V gene lost 3 bases and the J gene lost 5 bases, with 11 bases spanning the gap. The CDR3 spans 15 residues. CDR1 and CDR2 from the germline V gene are MGHRA and YSYEKL. The CDR3 reads CASSHPRGDNSPLHF. CDR3 in DNA: TGCGCCAGCAGCCACCCACGGGGGGATAATTCACCCCTCCACTTT.

The V and J genes are TRBV29-1 and TRBJ2-3; tentatively, D is TRBD1 or TRBD2 (5 bases each). Germline V gene sequence: CDR1 SQVTM, CDR2 ANQGSEA. V was trimmed by 5 bases and J by 3 bases, leaving 12 bases between them. CDR3 size: 13 residues. The CDR3 protein is CSVWDGETDTQYF. Written as DNA, the CDR3 is TGCAGCGTTTGGGACGGAGAGACAGATACGCAGTATTTT.

This clonotype showed up just a few times. V usage is TRBV3-1 and J usage is TRBJ2-1, with 9 bases lining up with TRBD2. The CDR3 runs to 18 residues. J lost 1 base, V lost 3 bases, and 10 bases had no gene match. Per the germline V gene, CDR1 is LGHDT and CDR2 is YNNKEL (reference sequence). CDR3 DNA: TGTGCCAGCAGCCATGAGGAGAATAGCGGGAGATCCTACAATGAGCAGTTCTTC. It is translated as CASSHEENSGRSYNEQFF.